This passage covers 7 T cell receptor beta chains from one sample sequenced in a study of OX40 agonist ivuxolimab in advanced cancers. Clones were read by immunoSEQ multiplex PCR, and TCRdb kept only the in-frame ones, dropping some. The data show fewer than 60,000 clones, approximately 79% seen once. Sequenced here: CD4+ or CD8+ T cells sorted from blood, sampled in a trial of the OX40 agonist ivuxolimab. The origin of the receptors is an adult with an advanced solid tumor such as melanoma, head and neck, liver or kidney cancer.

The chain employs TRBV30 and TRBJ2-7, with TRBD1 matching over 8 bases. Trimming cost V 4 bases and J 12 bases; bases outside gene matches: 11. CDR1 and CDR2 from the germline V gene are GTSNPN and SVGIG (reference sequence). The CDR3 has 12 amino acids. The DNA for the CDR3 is TGTGCCTGGATTAAGCCGACAGGGGTTCGGTACTTC. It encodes CAWIKPTGVRYF.

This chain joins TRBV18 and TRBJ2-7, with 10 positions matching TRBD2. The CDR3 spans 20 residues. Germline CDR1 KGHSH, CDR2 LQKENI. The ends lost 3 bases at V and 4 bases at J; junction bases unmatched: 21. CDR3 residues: CASSPLGKSGRARGGYEQYF. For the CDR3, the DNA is TGTGCCAGCTCACCTCTTGGTAAGAGCGGGAGGGCCCGCGGCGGTTACGAGCAGTACTTC. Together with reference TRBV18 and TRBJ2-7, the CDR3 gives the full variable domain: NAGVMQNPRHLVRRRGQEARLRCSPMKGHSHVYWYRQLPEEGLKFMVYLQKENIIDESGMPKERFSAEFPKEGPSILRIQQVVRGDSAAYFCASSPLGKSGRARGGYEQYFGPGTRLTVT.

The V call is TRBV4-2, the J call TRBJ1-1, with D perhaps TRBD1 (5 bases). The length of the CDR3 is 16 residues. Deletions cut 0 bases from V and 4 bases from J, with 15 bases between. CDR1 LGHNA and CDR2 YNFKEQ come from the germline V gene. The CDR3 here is CASSQDPVFRATEAFF. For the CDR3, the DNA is TGTGCCAGCAGCCAAGATCCAGTCTTCAGGGCCACTGAAGCTTTCTTT.

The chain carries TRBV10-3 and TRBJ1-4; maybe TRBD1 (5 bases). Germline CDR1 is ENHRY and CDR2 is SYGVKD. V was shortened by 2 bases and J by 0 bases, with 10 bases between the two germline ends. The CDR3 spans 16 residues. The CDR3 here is CAISEGGPTTNEKLFF. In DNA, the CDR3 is TGTGCCATCAGTGAGGGGGGACCCACAACTAATGAAAAACTGTTTTTT.

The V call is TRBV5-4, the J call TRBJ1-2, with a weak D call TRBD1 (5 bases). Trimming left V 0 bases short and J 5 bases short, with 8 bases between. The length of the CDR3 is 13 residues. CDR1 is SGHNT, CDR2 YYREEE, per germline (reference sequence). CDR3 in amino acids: CASSLAGTYGYTF. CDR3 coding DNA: TGTGCCAGCAGCTTGGCTGGGACGTATGGCTACACCTTC.

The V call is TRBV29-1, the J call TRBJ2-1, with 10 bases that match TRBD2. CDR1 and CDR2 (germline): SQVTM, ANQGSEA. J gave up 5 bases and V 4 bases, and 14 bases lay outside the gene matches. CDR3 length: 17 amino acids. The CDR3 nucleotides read TGCAGCGTTGGCCTGAGTTCCTCCCTAGCGGGAGACAATGAGCAGTTCTTC. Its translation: CSVGLSSSLAGDNEQFF.

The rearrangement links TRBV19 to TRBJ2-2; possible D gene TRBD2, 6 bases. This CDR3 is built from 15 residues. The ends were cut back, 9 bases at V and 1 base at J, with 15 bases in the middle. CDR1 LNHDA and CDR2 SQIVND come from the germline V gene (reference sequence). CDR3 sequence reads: CASKPGLGNTGELFF. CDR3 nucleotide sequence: TGTGCCAGCAAGCCGGGACTCGGGAACACCGGGGAGCTGTTTTTT.